The next 26 T cell receptor beta chains were all read from a single sample in a study of T cells in Graves' hyperthyroidism and ophthalmopathy (dated 2019 in TCRdb). The library relied on multiplex PCR. The sequencer listed for this sample is Illumina HiSeq 2000. TCR beta CDR3 regions were amplified from RNA transcripts. The TCR CDR3 was subjected to a first round of RT-PCR using the HTBI primer set and the Qiagen OneStep RT-PCR kit. TCRdb cleaned the public reads at Q25 with fastp, built clones with MiXCR and kept in-frame beta chains. CDR3 protein sequences are deduplicated, and each keeps its most common genes and DNA. The sample records approximately 360,000 distinct CDR3 sequences, approximately 14% of which are singletons. The biggest ten clones account for about a quarter of the sample. What was sequenced was blood. The receptors here all came from a woman aged 18-30 years with Graves' hyperthyroidism that later progressed to Graves' ophthalmopathy.

There are many counts of this clonotype. The chain couples TRBV28 to TRBJ2-5, with 9 bases that match TRBD1. The trim removed 7 bases at V and 5 bases at J, leaving 5 bases unmatched. There are 13 residues in the CDR3. Germline V gene lookup returns CDR1 MDHEN and CDR2 SYDVKM. CDR3 nucleotide sequence: TGTGCCAGCAATGGACAGGGGATCGAGACCCAGTACTTC. Its translation is CASNGQGIETQYF.

The sample holds many counts of this clonotype. J is TRBJ2-5 and V is TRBV24-1, with 11 positions matching TRBD1. This CDR3 has 15 residues. The germline V gene has CDR1 KGHDR and CDR2 SFDVKD. The junction had 4 bases not matched to a gene; V was cut back by 5 bases and J by 3 bases. The CDR3 DNA follows: TGTGCCACCAGTGCCCGGGACAGGGGGAAAGAGACCCAGTACTTC. The encoded protein is CATSARDRGKETQYF.

This clonotype was observed a handful of times. The chain links TRBV7-9 to TRBJ2-3, with D perhaps matching TRBD2 (5 bases). Germline loops: CDR1 SEHNR, CDR2 FQNEAQ (reference sequence). There are 17 residues in the CDR3. The V gene lost 1 base and the J gene lost 1 base, with 15 bases spanning the gap. CDR3 loop: CASSLESGFSGTDTQYF. The CDR3 DNA sequence: TGTGCCAGCAGCTTAGAGTCGGGATTTTCGGGCACAGATACGCAGTATTTT.

Notes on this clonotype: In this CDR3 the conserved last residue, phenylalanine or tryptophan, is missing, so a read error is likely. The DNA is omitted, as the CDR3 cannot be located on it reliably, and the CDR3 follows TCRdb's listing. J is TRBJ1-2 and V is TRBV6-1; the tabulated D call, TRBD1, remains unverified against the DNA. The CDR3 is 14 amino acids long, termini counted. Germline CDR1 and CDR2: MNHNS and SASEGT. This CDR3 is CASSQFDSNYGYPL.

This clonotype was found many times. The rearrangement links TRBV20-1 to TRBJ2-3; the D gene is possibly TRBD2 (5 bases). The CDR3 extends over 18 amino acids. V lost 6 bases to trimming and J lost 4 bases, with 29 bases between them. In germline, CDR1 is DFQATT, CDR2 SNEGSKA (reference sequence). For the CDR3, the DNA is TGCAGTGCCCGAGCCCGGCGAGGGTTGCCAAACACCCCAGATACGCAGTATTTT. It encodes CSARARRGLPNTPDTQYF.

At least ten counts were recorded for this clonotype. The junction does not match germline at one end; this may be a read error. The J gene is TRBJ1-5, the V gene TRBV20-1; TRBD1 is a possible D gene (6 bases). The CDR3 totals 16 residues. Germline-derived CDR1 and CDR2 are DFQATT and SNEGSKA (reference sequence). The CDR3, as DNA: TGCAGTGCGAGAGAGATGGGACAAACTAGCAATCAGCCCCAGCATTTT. Translation gives CSAREMGQTSNQPQHF.

Written as DNA, the CDR3 is TGTGCCAGCAGTTCAGCGGACGGACAGGTCTATCCAACCTACCAAGAGACCCAGTACTTC. It encodes CASSSADGQVYPTYQETQYF. V and J are TRBV6-2 or TRBV6-3 and TRBJ2-5; 7 bases align to TRBD1. Germline-derived CDR1 and CDR2 are MNHEY and SVGEGT. The V and J ends lost 4 bases and 0 bases, in that order; junction bases with no gene match: 20. CDR3 length: 20 amino acids.

At least ten counts were recorded for this clonotype. The CDR3 nucleotides are TGTGCCAGCAGTGTTGGGTATAGCAATCAGCCCCAGCATTTT. It codes for CASSVGYSNQPQHF. This chain uses TRBV12-3 or TRBV12-4 with TRBJ1-5; D gene uncertain. The CDR3 has 14 amino acids. Trimming shortened V by 5 bases and J by 0 bases, and 8 bases separated the two germline ends.

This clonotype was picked up a small number of times. The rearrangement joins TRBV2 to TRBJ1-6; D gene ambiguous. Germline lookup yields CDR1 SNHLY and CDR2 FYNNEI. V was shortened by 3 bases and J by 6 bases, with 3 bases between the two germline ends. CDR3 size: 12 residues. Here the CDR3 reads CASSEGNSPLHF. As DNA, the CDR3 is TGTGCCAGCAGTGAGGGTAATTCACCCCTCCACTTT.

By share of the sample, this clonotype is medium-sized (0.01 to 0.1%). The chain is built from TRBV19 and TRBJ1-5; TRBD1 might be the D (5 bases). Trimming took off 2 bases at V and 6 bases at J, with 14 bases between the two ends. Germline CDR1 reads LNHDA; CDR2 reads SQIVND (reference sequence). CDR3 length equals 15 residues. DNA for the CDR3: TGTGCCAGTAGTATATCAGGGAGGTCATTTCAGCCCCAGCATTTT. Protein: CASSISGRSFQPQHF.

This clonotype has a count of ten or more. This sequence joins TRBV24-1 and TRBJ2-1, with TRBD1 matching 8 bases. The trim removed 9 bases at V and 2 bases at J, leaving 8 bases unmatched. The germline CDR1 and CDR2 sequences are KGHDR and SFDVKD. There are 15 residues in the CDR3. The CDR3 protein is CATGTGGGPYNEQFF. CDR3 DNA: TGTGCCACCGGAACAGGGGGAGGCCCCTACAATGAGCAGTTCTTC.

This clonotype has a handful of counts. The rearrangement uses TRBV4-2 and TRBJ2-7, with unresolved D. The CDR3 runs 14 residues. The germline gives CDR1 LGHNA, CDR2 YNFKEQ. Deletions cut 0 bases from V and 6 bases from J, with 12 bases between. CDR3 amino acids: CASSQESQPLEQYF. The CDR3 nucleotides read TGTGCCAGCAGCCAAGAGAGTCAGCCTCTCGAGCAGTACTTC.

This clonotype has at least ten counts. The V call is TRBV5-1, the J call TRBJ1-1, with 11 bases that match TRBD1. Germline lookup yields CDR1 SGHRS and CDR2 YFSETQ. V lost 7 bases and J lost 4; bases outside the gene matches: 3. The CDR3 is 13 amino acids. The CDR3 is CASAGQGATEAFF. The DNA of the CDR3 is TGCGCCAGCGCCGGACAGGGGGCCACTGAAGCTTTCTTT.

The CDR3 nucleotides are TGCGCCAGCAGCAGGACTAGCGGAGCCTACAATGAGCAGTTCTTC. Translation: CASSRTSGAYNEQFF. V and J are TRBV5-1 and TRBJ2-1; 10 bases match TRBD2. The J segment lost 2 bases and the V segment lost 4 bases, leaving 3 bases of the junction unmatched. CDR1 and CDR2 (germline): SGHRS, YFSETQ. The CDR3 is made up of 15 amino acids.

The rearrangement joins TRBV30 to TRBJ2-1; TRBD2 might be the D (6 bases). The CDR3 extends over 16 amino acids. The germline V gene encodes CDR1 GTSNPN and CDR2 SVGIG (reference sequence). Trimming shortened V by 0 bases and J by 0 bases, and 12 bases separated the two germline ends. The CDR3 spells CAWSVGGLGSYNEQFF. DNA of the CDR3: TGTGCCTGGAGTGTGGGGGGACTCGGCTCCTACAATGAGCAGTTCTTC.

The table lists this clonotype with many counts. V is TRBV2 and J is TRBJ2-7, with D possibly matching TRBD1 (5 bases). The CDR3 has 11 residues. V lost 7 bases to trimming and J lost 6 bases, with 10 bases between them. In germline, CDR1 is SNHLY, CDR2 FYNNEI. DNA of the CDR3: TGTGCCAGCACGTCCAGGGTCGAGCAGTACTTC. The encoded protein is CASTSRVEQYF.

V gene TRBV5-6 combines with J gene TRBJ2-2; 7 positions agree with TRBD2. Per germline, CDR1 SGHDT and CDR2 YYEEEE. This CDR3 has 17 amino acids. After removal of 2 bases from V and 1 base from J, the junction contained 8 bases not matched to a gene. The chain's CDR3 is CASSLMLSGMNTGELFF. Here the CDR3 DNA reads TGTGCCAGCAGCTTAATGCTGAGCGGGATGAACACCGGGGAGCTGTTTTTT.

The V gene is TRBV28, the J gene TRBJ2-2; D is ambiguous. Germline values: CDR1 MDHEN, CDR2 SYDVKM. The CDR3 has 14 amino acids. The V gene lost 5 bases and the J gene lost 6 bases, with 13 bases spanning the gap. Here the CDR3 reads CASSGAEISGELFF. In DNA, the CDR3 is TGTGCCAGCAGTGGTGCAGAGATCTCCGGGGAGCTGTTTTTT.

This clonotype was detected only a few times. A read error may explain this, as a much larger clone is one base away. J is TRBJ2-1 and V is TRBV3-1; 8 bases are shared with TRBD2. J lost 0 bases, V lost 5 bases, and 3 bases had no gene match. The germline gives CDR1 LGHDT, CDR2 YNNKEL (reference sequence). This CDR3 is 15 amino acids long. The CDR3: CASSYSGNSYNEQFF. The CDR3 DNA is TGTGCCAGCAGCTATAGCGGGAACTCCTACAATGAGCAGTTCTTC.

This chain connects TRBV5-1 to TRBJ2-3, with no clear D. V gave up 4 bases and J gave up 3 bases, with 15 bases separating them. Germline V gives CDR1 SGHRS, CDR2 YFSETQ. This CDR3 has 15 residues. The CDR3 DNA sequence: TGCGCCAGCAGCGAATTGACAATGAATACAGATACGCAGTATTTT. It encodes CASSELTMNTDTQYF.

There are many counts of this clonotype. This chain joins TRBV2 and TRBJ2-1; 11 positions agree with TRBD1. CDR1 SNHLY and CDR2 FYNNEI come from the germline V gene. The CDR3 has 15 amino acids. V trimming: 6 bases; J trimming: 5 bases; junction bases outside the gene matches: 6. For the CDR3, the DNA is TGTGCCAGCAGCAACCCGGGACAGGGGGACAATGAGCAGTTCTTC. It specifies CASSNPGQGDNEQFF.

This clonotype has a count of ten or more. The V gene is TRBV7-3, the J gene TRBJ2-3; D not resolved. The germline V gene has CDR1 SGHTA and CDR2 FQGTGA. The CDR3 has 13 residues. With 2 bases removed from V and 2 bases from J, the gap between germline ends came to 5 bases. CDR3 sequence: CASSLQFTDTQYF. The CDR3 DNA is TGTGCCAGCAGCTTACAATTCACAGATACGCAGTATTTT.

This chain joins TRBV27 and TRBJ1-1; weak D call: TRBD1 (5 bases). This CDR3 comprises 13 residues. The V and J ends lost 6 bases and 5 bases respectively, with 13 bases between them. The germline V gene encodes CDR1 MNHEY and CDR2 SMNVEV (reference sequence). This chain's CDR3 is CASSQGLWTEAFF. CDR3 DNA sequence: TGTGCCAGCAGCCAGGGTTTATGGACTGAAGCTTTCTTT.

In its sample, this clonotype was seen many times. This chain uses TRBV20-1 with TRBJ2-3; D may be TRBD2 (5 bases). Trimming pared 5 bases from V and 2 bases from J, leaving 17 bases between. The CDR3 length is 15 residues. Germline CDR1 is DFQATT and CDR2 is SNEGSKA (reference sequence). For the CDR3, the DNA is TGCAGTGCTGGCCCTATGACGGGATTCACAGATACGCAGTATTTT. Translation: CSAGPMTGFTDTQYF.

In this sample, this clonotype turned up many times. The chain recombines TRBV4-1 with TRBJ1-4, with D maybe TRBD1 (5 bases). Looked up from germline, CDR1 is MGHRA and CDR2 is YSYEKL. The CDR3 is 16 amino acids. V was trimmed by 5 bases and J by 7 bases, leaving 20 bases between them. The CDR3 DNA follows: TGCGCCAGCAGCTCTAATGGGGCTAAAATGGGTGAAAAACTGTTTTTT. Its protein is CASSSNGAKMGEKLFF.

The V gene is TRBV27, the J gene TRBJ2-1; D is ambiguous. The V gene's germline CDR1 is MNHEY and CDR2 SMNVEV (reference sequence). CDR3 size: 14 residues. The V end lost 0 bases, the J end lost 6 bases, and 9 bases lay between the germline ends. The CDR3 sequence: CASSLSRGSNEQFF. CDR3 nucleotide sequence: TGTGCCAGCAGTTTATCCCGCGGAAGCAATGAGCAGTTCTTC.